The clone carrying this TCR beta chain was seen more than once but under ten times. The CDR3 sequence is 14 residues long. Deletions cut 0 bases from V and 5 bases from J, with 13 bases between. Germline V gene lookup returns CDR1 DFQATT and CDR2 SNEGSKA (reference sequence). The data belong to a study of T cells after yellow fever vaccination. Researchers made TCR cDNA using 5'RACE template switching, and this step added a universal primer site and UMIs. TCRdb ran MiXCR on the 5' RACE reads and lists one entry per CDR3 protein. The sample consists of 450,000 to 600,000 distinct CDR3 sequences, 17% of them appearing once.

Material: PBMCs, obtained 5 days after the first yellow fever vaccination. V and J are TRBV20-1 and TRBJ1-1; D not certain. The TCR originated in a man aged 18 to 29 who received the YFV17D yellow fever vaccine. The CDR3 region has the DNA TGCAGTGCTAGAGATACGGGGTTGGGGACTGAAGCTTTCTTT. Residues: CSARDTGLGTEAFF.